The 11 T cell receptor beta chains below were found in one sample sequenced in a study of CD8 T cells in ankylosing spondylitis. General study results and limits: Seven to nine highly homologous variants formed a TCR beta motif that appeared characteristic of ankylosing spondylitis blood.

The antigens these receptors bind are not known. TCRdb analysed the 5' RACE reads with MiXCR anew, one entry per CDR3 protein. The sample has almost 400,000 distinct CDR3 sequences; about 22% are singletons. The source material was blood, either unsorted or a sorted T cell fraction (not recorded which). Receptors were obtained from a male donor with ankylosing spondylitis.

The V and J genes are TRBV20-1 and TRBJ2-1; D might be TRBD2 (6 bases). Germline V CDR1 and CDR2: DFQATT, SNEGSKA (reference sequence). Trimming cost V 0 bases and J 3 bases, with 18 bases left between them. There are 17 residues in the CDR3. The CDR3 spells CSARDPPGLASYNEQFF. In nucleotides, the CDR3 is TGCAGTGCTAGAGATCCTCCGGGCCTAGCGAGCTACAATGAGCAGTTCTTC.

This rearrangement joins TRBV7-3 to TRBJ2-5, with 7 bases that match TRBD2. CDR1 is SGHTA and CDR2 is FQGTGA in the germline V gene. V lost 5 bases, J lost 4 bases, and 7 bases stayed unmatched. This CDR3 contains 14 residues. CDR3 coding DNA: TGTGCCAGCAGCCCATGGGCTAGCGGAGAGACCCAGTACTTC. Translated, it gives CASSPWASGETQYF.

The rearrangement uses TRBV19 and TRBJ2-1, with D possibly TRBD2 on 6 matching bases. Trimming removed 5 bases from V and 9 bases from J, with 14 bases in between. This CDR3 region has 13 residues. Germline assignment: CDR1 LNHDA and CDR2 SQIVND (reference sequence). DNA for the CDR3: TGTGCCAGTAGTCCCGGGACTTTGTTTGAGCAGTTCTTC. Protein sequence: CASSPGTLFEQFF.

This clonotype was seen only a few times. The chain links TRBV9 to TRBJ2-3; 15 nucleotides agree with TRBD2. Germline CDR1 and CDR2: SGDLS and YYNGEE. Germline trimming cut 4 bases from V and 5 bases from J; bases unmatched to any gene: 5. The CDR3 runs 16 residues. CDR3 sequence reads: CASSIGLAGGEDTQYF. CDR3 DNA sequence: TGTGCCAGCAGCATTGGACTAGCGGGAGGGGAAGATACGCAGTATTTT.

This clonotype was counted a few times. The gene calls are TRBV7-8 and TRBJ2-5, with a weak D call TRBD2 (6 bases). CDR1 SGHVS and CDR2 FQNEAQ come from the germline V gene. The V gene lost 2 bases and the J gene lost 5 bases, with 18 bases spanning the gap. This CDR3 has 16 residues. The DNA for the CDR3 is TGTGCCAGCAGCTTAACAATTACGGGAGCCGGGGAGACCCAGTACTTC. Translated, it gives CASSLTITGAGETQYF.

The chain employs TRBV16 and TRBJ2-5; 8 bases are a match to TRBD1. This CDR3 is built from 16 residues. Germline-derived CDR1 and CDR2 are KGHSY and FQNENV. J was trimmed by 7 bases and V by 0 bases; bases with no gene match: 10. Here the CDR3 DNA reads TGTGCCAGCAGCCAATCGGGCCTAGGGACAGGAGGGACCCAGTACTTC. Translated: CASSQSGLGTGGTQYF. Looking up the rest from reference TRBV16 and TRBJ2-5 gives the full variable domain: GEEVAQTPKHLVRGEGQKAKLYCAPIKGHSYVFWYQQVLKNEFKFLISFQNENVFDETGMPKERFSAKCLPNSPCSLEIQATKLEDSAVYFCASSQSGLGTGGTQYFGPGTRLLVL.

The rearrangement joins TRBV12-3 or TRBV12-4 to TRBJ2-1, with D perhaps matching TRBD2 (6 bases). Trimming left V 3 bases short and J 1 base short, with 10 bases between. The CDR3 sequence is 15 residues long. CDR3 sequence reads: CASSFGTYSYNEQFF. CDR3 nucleotide sequence: TGTGCCAGCAGTTTTGGGACTTATTCCTACAATGAGCAGTTCTTC.

In its sample, this clonotype was seen a few times. CDR3 DNA sequence: TGCGCCAGCAGTGGGACAGGGGGCGCCTCTAGCAATCAGCCCCAGCATTTT. Translating it yields CASSGTGGASSNQPQHF. The chain employs TRBV10-1 and TRBJ1-5; 11 nucleotides align to TRBD1. The germline V gene has CDR1 WNHNN and CDR2 SYGVQD (reference sequence). J gave up 0 bases and V 4 bases, and 5 bases lay outside the gene matches. The CDR3 length is 17 residues.

Written as DNA, the CDR3 is TGTGCCAGCAGACTAAGGGCTACTGGGGGCACTGAAGCTTTCTTT. Translated, it gives CASRLRATGGTEAFF. The rearrangement joins TRBV6-1 to TRBJ1-1; D possibly corresponds to TRBD1 (5 bases). Trimming left V 6 bases short and J 4 bases short, with 18 bases between. The CDR3 totals 15 residues. Per germline, CDR1 MNHNS and CDR2 SASEGT.

The sample holds a few counts of this clonotype. This rearrangement joins TRBV12-3 or TRBV12-4 to TRBJ2-1; 8 bases match TRBD2. After removal of 8 bases from V and 6 bases from J, the junction contained 15 bases not matched to a gene. The CDR3 has 16 amino acids. CDR3 in amino acids: CASGIRAGVAVNEQFF. The CDR3 DNA is TGTGCCAGCGGGATCCGAGCGGGAGTGGCGGTCAATGAGCAGTTCTTC.

The chain uses TRBV28 and TRBJ1-1; the match to TRBD1 covers 7 bases. The V segment lost 5 bases and the J segment 0 bases; nucleotides outside the gene matches: 6. CDR3 length equals 15 residues. CDR1 and CDR2 from the germline V gene are MDHEN and SYDVKM. CDR3 in amino acids: CASSDLQGLNTEAFF. The CDR3 nucleotides are TGTGCCAGCAGTGACCTACAGGGGCTGAACACTGAAGCTTTCTTT. Together with reference TRBV28 and TRBJ1-1, the CDR3 gives the full variable domain: DVKVTQSSRYLVKRTGEKVFLECVQDMDHENMFWYRQDPGLGLRLIYFSYDVKMKEKGDIPEGYSVSREKKERFSLILESASTNQTSMYLCASSDLQGLNTEAFFGQGTRLTVV.